A single sample is the source of the 5 T cell receptor beta chains below, sequenced in a study of blood T cell repertoires in COVID-19. TCRdb's table, derived via immunoSEQ multiplex PCR, lists solely in-frame clones and lacks some. The sample contains under 200,000 clones, around 86% of which appear only once. The material sequenced was PBMCs or T cells enriched from blood (not recorded which). The receptors were sampled from a man aged 35 to 55 with acute COVID-19.

The rearrangement uses TRBV28 and TRBJ2-7; D possibly corresponds to TRBD1 (5 bases). This CDR3 region has 16 residues. The V end was cut by 5 bases, the J end by 5 bases, with 22 bases between. Per germline, CDR1 MDHEN and CDR2 SYDVKM. In DNA form, the CDR3 reads TGTGCCAGCAGTCCGCCCCCCCAGGGATTCTCTAACGAGCAGTACTTC. It codes for CASSPPPQGFSNEQYF.

This clone was recorded a few times. The V gene is TRBV25-1, the J gene TRBJ2-7; D remains unclear. The V gene's germline CDR1 is MGHDK and CDR2 SYGVNS. V dropped 3 bases and J dropped 4 bases, with 13 bases sitting between them. The CDR3 sequence is 14 residues long. CDR3 amino acids: CASSDEQQIYEQYF. In DNA form, the CDR3 reads TGTGCCAGCAGTGACGAACAGCAAATTTACGAGCAGTACTTC.

The count of this clone is one. Other DNA sequences in this specimen translate into the identical CDR3. The chain couples TRBV10-3 to TRBJ1-1; 9 bases agree with TRBD1. This CDR3 region has 15 residues. After removal of 4 bases from V and 1 base from J, the junction contained 4 bases not matched to a gene. Germline V gene lookup returns CDR1 ENHRY and CDR2 SYGVKD. The CDR3 region has the DNA TGTGCCATCAGTGGCAAACAGGGGGCGAACACTGAAGCTTTCTTT. The encoded protein is CAISGKQGANTEAFF.

DNA for the CDR3: TGCGCCAGCAGCTTTACCCAGGGAAGGAACACTGAAGCTTTCTTT. Encoded protein: CASSFTQGRNTEAFF. This chain links TRBV5-1 with TRBJ1-1; a possible D gene is TRBD1 (5 bases). CDR1 is SGHRS and CDR2 is YFSETQ in the germline V gene. The ends were cut back, 2 bases at V and 1 base at J, with 12 bases in the middle. The CDR3 totals 15 residues.

The V gene is TRBV12-5, the J gene TRBJ2-2; possibly TRBD1 for D (6 bases). CDR3 length equals 14 residues. The germline gives CDR1 LGHNT, CDR2 FRNRAP. V lost 6 bases and J lost 4, with 12 bases in between. The CDR3 sequence is CASGADSLTGELFF. For the CDR3, the DNA is TGTGCTAGTGGGGCGGACAGCCTCACCGGGGAGCTGTTTTTT.